Listed here is a single T cell receptor beta chain. Antigen: not known. Germline trimming cut 5 bases from V and 7 bases from J; bases unmatched to any gene: 11. The CDR3 runs to 16 residues. Germline assignment: CDR1 SGHTA and CDR2 FQGNSA. Total RNA was extracted at no less than 5 micrograms per sample. These data originate in a study of blood T cells in healthy people across ages. Next came a second PCR, run for roughly 6 to 11 cycles, which used a sample-barcoded 5' primer along with a J-beta primer mix. Using its own MiXCR run on the 5' RACE reads, TCRdb lists one record per CDR3 protein. The data hold 1.5 million to 2 million distinct CDR3 sequences, with about 50% observed a single time. Study-wide results and limits: With age, beta diversity per million T cells declined roughly linearly, significantly by 35 to 40.

The specimen was blood. The genes are TRBV7-2 and TRBJ2-1, with TRBD2 matching 10 bases. This TCR was recovered from a middle-aged woman in good health. The CDR3 coding sequence is TGTGCCAGCAGCATCTTGAGCGGGGGGGGCAGGAATGAGCAGTTCTTC. This translates into CASSILSGGGRNEQFF.